Presented here are 11 T cell receptor beta chains from one specimen sequenced in a study of cytomegalovirus exposure and HLA in healthy donors. Both 60 Vbeta primers and 13 Jbeta primers went into the PCR. Sequencing used immunoSEQ multiplex PCR; TCRdb keeps in-frame clones, though not all of them. The data contain under 200,000 clones, approximately 67% of them singletons. The sequencing sample was made of PBMCs. These receptors all stem from a woman in her late teens or twenties in good health and CMV-seropositive.

CDR3 protein: CAWTQGLNTIYF. DNA for the CDR3: TGTGCCTGGACCCAGGGTCTAAACACCATATATTTT. The V call is TRBV30, the J call TRBJ1-3; TRBD1 is a possible D gene (5 bases). V was pared by 4 bases and J by 6 bases, with 10 bases between. Germline V gene lookup returns CDR1 GTSNPN and CDR2 SVGIG (reference sequence). This CDR3 is 12 amino acids long.

In this sample, this clone turned up a few times. The chain couples TRBV27 to TRBJ2-7; 8 bases match TRBD2. CDR1 MNHEY and CDR2 SMNVEV come from the germline V gene (reference sequence). J gave up 0 bases and V 3 bases, and 4 bases lay outside the gene matches. This CDR3 is 15 amino acids long. This CDR3 is CASSFRTSPSYEQYF. The CDR3 DNA reads TGTGCCAGCAGTTTCAGGACTAGCCCCTCCTACGAGCAGTACTTC.

The rearrangement joins TRBV5-1 to TRBJ2-1; tentative D call: TRBD2 (6 bases). The germline CDR1 and CDR2 sequences are SGHRS and YFSETQ. V was trimmed by 0 bases and J by 6 bases, leaving 10 bases between them. This CDR3 has 14 residues. This chain's CDR3 is CASSLAVGGNEQFF. CDR3 coding DNA: TGCGCCAGCAGCTTGGCGGTGGGGGGCAATGAGCAGTTCTTC. Looking up the rest from reference TRBV5-1 and TRBJ2-1 gives the full variable domain: KAGVTQTPRYLIKTRGQQVTLSCSPISGHRSVSWYQQTPGQGLQFLFEYFSETQRNKGNFPGRFSGRQFSNSRSEMNVSTLELGDSALYLCASSLAVGGNEQFFGPGTRLTVL.

The chain employs TRBV7-2 and TRBJ2-3; 9 bases map to TRBD2. Germline loops: CDR1 SGHTA, CDR2 FQGNSA. The CDR3 length is 18 residues. With V trimmed by 2 bases and J by 1 base, 10 bases remained unmatched. The CDR3 nucleotides read TGTGCCAGCAGCTTATTTCTTCCCGTAGCGGGGGGCACAGATACGCAGTATTTT. It translates to CASSLFLPVAGGTDTQYF.

On this clone itself: In the same sample, other DNA sequences code for this CDR3. Here the CDR3 reads CASSPGTGNTEAFF. CDR3 DNA: TGTGCCAGCTCCCCTGGGACAGGGAACACTGAAGCTTTCTTT. V usage is TRBV18 and J usage is TRBJ1-1, with 8 bases fitting TRBD1. Germline CDR1 and CDR2: KGHSH and LQKENI. The CDR3 totals 14 residues. V was clipped by 6 bases and J by 1 base; unmatched bases: 4.

The rearrangement links TRBV27 to TRBJ2-7, with TRBD2 matching 7 bases. CDR1 is MNHEY and CDR2 is SMNVEV in the germline V gene (reference sequence). J gave up 0 bases and V 2 bases, and 4 bases lay outside the gene matches. This CDR3 region has 15 residues. This CDR3 reads CASSLSGITSYEQYF. As DNA, the CDR3 is TGTGCCAGCAGTTTAAGCGGGATAACCTCCTACGAGCAGTACTTC.

V is TRBV19 and J is TRBJ1-5; D is ambiguous. Trimming left V 1 base short and J 3 bases short, with 13 bases between. CDR3 length: 16 residues. Per the germline V gene, CDR1 is LNHDA and CDR2 is SQIVND (reference sequence). The CDR3 DNA reads TGTGCCAGTAGTATAGGGACGCGGGGTACCAATCAGCCCCAGCATTTT. Translating it yields CASSIGTRGTNQPQHF.

J is TRBJ2-5 and V is TRBV9; 8 nucleotides match TRBD1. The better agreement between TRBJ2-7 and the DNA end casts doubt on the J call. The CDR3 totals 16 residues. From germline, CDR1 is SGDLS and CDR2 YYNGEE. The CDR3 region is CASSSGQARRSYEQYF. The DNA for the CDR3 is TGTGCCAGCAGCTCGGGACAGGCCCGACGTTCCTACGAGCAGTACTTC.

This chain links TRBV7-2 with TRBJ2-3, with TRBD2 matching over 9 bases. CDR3 length: 14 residues. Germline CDR1 reads SGHTA; CDR2 reads FQGNSA. V shed 4 bases, J shed 4 bases, and the junction held 3 bases outside the gene matches. The CDR3 sequence: CASSSTSGSDTQYF. In nucleotides, the CDR3 is TGTGCCAGCAGCTCTACTAGCGGGTCAGATACGCAGTATTTT.

The chain links TRBV27 to TRBJ1-2; possibly TRBD1 for D (6 bases). This CDR3 comprises 13 residues. V was cut by 5 bases and J by 3 bases, with 10 bases left in between. Germline lookup yields CDR1 MNHEY and CDR2 SMNVEV (reference sequence). The CDR3: CASSRQAYYGYTF. CDR3 DNA sequence: TGTGCCAGCAGTAGACAGGCGTACTATGGCTACACCTTC.

J is TRBJ1-1 and V is TRBV30; 7 bases are shared with TRBD1. The CDR3 has 15 amino acids. The ends lost 2 bases at V and 3 bases at J; junction bases unmatched: 9. Germline CDR1 and CDR2: GTSNPN and SVGIG (reference sequence). CDR3 sequence reads: CAWSSNRGIDTEAFF. The CDR3 DNA follows: TGTGCCTGGAGTTCCAACAGGGGAATTGACACTGAAGCTTTCTTT.